This TCR beta chain was captured in a study of T cell changes during pregnancy in multiple sclerosis. Trimming pared 4 bases from V and 8 bases from J, leaving 11 bases between. This CDR3 contains 11 residues. Germline values: CDR1 SQVTM, CDR2 ANQGSEA. This clone was observed a single time. Produced via immunoSEQ multiplex PCR; TCRdb's table is partial and in-frame only. Here the sample spans around 30,000 clones, approximately 94% being singletons. The sequence derives from a female donor with multiple sclerosis, enrolled in a pregnancy study. This rearrangement joins TRBV29-1 to TRBJ1-1; no clear D. Source: CD4+ T cells from peripheral blood mononuclear cells, taken after pregnancy. CDR3 amino acids: CSVATYSEAFF. The CDR3, as DNA: TGCAGCGTTGCGACTTATTCGGAAGCTTTCTTT.